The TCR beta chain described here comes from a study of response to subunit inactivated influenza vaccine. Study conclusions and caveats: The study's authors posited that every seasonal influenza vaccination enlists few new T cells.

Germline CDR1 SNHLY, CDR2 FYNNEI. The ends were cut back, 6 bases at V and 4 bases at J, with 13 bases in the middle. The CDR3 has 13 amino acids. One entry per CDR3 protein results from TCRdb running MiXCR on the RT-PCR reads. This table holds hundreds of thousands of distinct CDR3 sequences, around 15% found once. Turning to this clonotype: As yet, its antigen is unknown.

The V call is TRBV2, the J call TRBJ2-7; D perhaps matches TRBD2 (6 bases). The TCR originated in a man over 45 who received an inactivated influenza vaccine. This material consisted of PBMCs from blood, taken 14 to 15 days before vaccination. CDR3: CASRRRAGYEQYF. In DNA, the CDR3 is TGTGCCAGCAGGAGAAGGGCGGGGTACGAGCAGTACTTC.